Following are 13 T cell receptor beta chains from one sample sequenced in a study of blood T cell repertoires in COVID-19. Sequencing used immunoSEQ multiplex PCR; TCRdb keeps in-frame clones, though not all of them. The sample shows approximately 180,000 clones, 87% of them seen only once. Material for sequencing was peripheral blood. The receptors originated from a woman in her seventies with COVID-19, enrolled during active disease.

DNA for the CDR3: TGTGCCAGCAATCCCGGGACTAGAGGGGGGAGAGGGCAGTATTTT. Protein: CASNPGTRGGRGQYF. The chain links TRBV27 to TRBJ2-3; 8 nucleotides line up with TRBD2. The V and J ends lost 7 bases and 11 bases, in that order; junction bases with no gene match: 17. This CDR3 comprises 15 residues. Germline V gene sequence: CDR1 MNHEY, CDR2 SMNVEV (reference sequence).

V usage is TRBV3-1 (or the pseudogene TRBV3-2) and J usage is TRBJ1-4; D remains ambiguous. CDR1 is LGHDT, CDR2 YNNKEL, per germline (reference sequence). This CDR3 region has 12 residues. The germline V and J ends were trimmed by 1 base and 8 bases, with 5 bases remaining between them. The CDR3 coding sequence is TGTGCCAGCAGCCAAGCCCGGGAAAAACTGTTTTTT. Encoded protein: CASSQAREKLFF.

V is TRBV2 and J is TRBJ1-1; maybe TRBD1 (5 bases). V dropped 9 bases and J dropped 3 bases, with 8 bases sitting between them. Germline V gene lookup returns CDR1 SNHLY and CDR2 FYNNEI. CDR3 size: 11 residues. CDR3: CASRQYTEAFF. For the CDR3, the DNA is TGTGCCAGTAGACAGTACACTGAAGCTTTCTTT.

The V and J genes are TRBV6-2 or TRBV6-3 and TRBJ2-7; TRBD2 agrees at 8 bases. V shed 2 bases and J 1 base; nucleotides not matched to a gene: 7. Germline-derived CDR1 and CDR2 are MNHEY and SVGEGT. This CDR3 is 16 amino acids long. As DNA, the CDR3 is TGTGCCAGCAGTTACCCCAGCGGGAGCAGGTCCTACGAGCAGTACTTC. Translated: CASSYPSGSRSYEQYF.

The chain combines TRBV29-1 with TRBJ1-1; D gene ambiguous. Germline V gene lookup returns CDR1 SQVTM and CDR2 ANQGSEA. The CDR3 extends over 14 amino acids. V lost 6 bases and J lost 3, with 17 bases in between. CDR3 protein: CSVYLESLYTEAFF. The CDR3 region has the DNA TGCAGCGTCTATCTCGAGAGCCTCTACACTGAAGCTTTCTTT.

The chain joins TRBV3-1 (or the pseudogene TRBV3-2) to TRBJ2-2; 14 bases agree with TRBD2. This CDR3 contains 16 residues. Trimming at V came to 3 bases and at J to 5 bases, leaving 2 bases not matched to a gene. Germline V CDR1 and CDR2: LGHDT, YNNKEL (reference sequence). CDR3: CASSQGLAGATGELFF. CDR3 DNA sequence: TGTGCCAGCAGCCAGGGACTAGCGGGGGCAACCGGGGAGCTGTTTTTT.

V usage is TRBV28 and J usage is TRBJ1-1; D is possibly TRBD1 (5 bases). The CDR3 is 14 residues long. Germline V gene data show CDR1 as MDHEN and CDR2 as SYDVKM. V lost 2 bases, J lost 1 base, and 8 bases lay in between. The CDR3 nucleotides are TGTGCCAGCAGTTTACAGGGCAAGAACACTGAAGCTTTCTTT. The encoded protein is CASSLQGKNTEAFF.

The chain uses TRBV19 and TRBJ1-1; 7 bases align to TRBD1. After removal of 7 bases from V and 2 bases from J, the junction contained 7 bases not matched to a gene. CDR3 length: 14 residues. Germline-derived CDR1 and CDR2 are LNHDA and SQIVND (reference sequence). CDR3 loop: CASKTGQINTEAFF. CDR3 coding DNA: TGTGCCAGTAAGACGGGACAGATCAACACTGAAGCTTTCTTT.

The rearrangement links TRBV19 to TRBJ2-7; 10 bases agree with TRBD2. After removal of 4 bases from V and 3 bases from J, the junction contained 15 bases not matched to a gene. CDR1 and CDR2 (germline): LNHDA, SQIVND (reference sequence). This CDR3 has 18 residues. In DNA form, the CDR3 reads TGTGCCAGTAGTAAAGGGACTAGCGTGGAGTACGGACTCTACGAGCAGTACTTC. Translation: CASSKGTSVEYGLYEQYF.

The V call is TRBV5-4, the J call TRBJ2-3; TRBD2 matches at 10 bases. This CDR3 comprises 15 residues. V trimming: 1 base; J trimming: 4 bases; junction bases outside the gene matches: 3. Germline CDR1 SGHNT, CDR2 YYREEE (reference sequence). CDR3 in DNA: TGTGCCAGCAGCTTGCCTAGCGGGAGTGCAGATACGCAGTATTTT. Its protein product is CASSLPSGSADTQYF.

The J gene is TRBJ2-7, the V gene TRBV21-1; the table's D call, TRBD2, has no DNA check behind it. TRBV21-1 is a pseudogene locus. The CDR3 length is 18 residues. Written as DNA, the CDR3 is TGTGCCAGCAGCAAAATCCCCTTAACGGGACTAGTCTCCTACGAGCAGTACTTC. Protein: CASSKIPLTGLVSYEQYF.

This clone occurred once. The CDR3: CASRQDRGLQPQHF. In nucleotides, the CDR3 is TGTGCCAGCAGACAGGACAGGGGGCTTCAGCCCCAGCATTTT. This chain links TRBV6-5 with TRBJ1-5, with 11 nucleotides matching TRBD1. This CDR3 is 14 amino acids long. Germline-derived CDR1 and CDR2 are MNHEY and SVGAGI. V trimming: 6 bases; J trimming: 6 bases; junction bases outside the gene matches: 4.

The V call is TRBV9, the J call TRBJ2-7; possible D gene TRBD2, 6 bases. Germline-derived CDR1 and CDR2 are SGDLS and YYNGEE. This CDR3 is 13 amino acids long. The V end lost 8 bases, the J end lost 2 bases, and 14 bases lay between the germline ends. CDR3 in amino acids: CASSPREAYEQYF. Here the CDR3 DNA reads TGTGCCAGTAGCCCGCGGGAAGCCTACGAGCAGTACTTC.